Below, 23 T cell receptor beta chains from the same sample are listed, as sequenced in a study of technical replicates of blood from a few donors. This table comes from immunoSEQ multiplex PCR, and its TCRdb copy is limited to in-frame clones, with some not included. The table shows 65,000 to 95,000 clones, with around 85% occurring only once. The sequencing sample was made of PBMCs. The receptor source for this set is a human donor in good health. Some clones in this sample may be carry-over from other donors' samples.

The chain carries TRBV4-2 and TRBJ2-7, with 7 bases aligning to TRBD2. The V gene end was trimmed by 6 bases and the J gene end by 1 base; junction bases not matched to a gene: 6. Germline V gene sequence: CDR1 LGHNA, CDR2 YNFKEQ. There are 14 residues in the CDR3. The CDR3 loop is CASSPPAGSYEQYF. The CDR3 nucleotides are TGTGCCAGCAGTCCTCCAGCGGGGTCCTACGAGCAGTACTTC.

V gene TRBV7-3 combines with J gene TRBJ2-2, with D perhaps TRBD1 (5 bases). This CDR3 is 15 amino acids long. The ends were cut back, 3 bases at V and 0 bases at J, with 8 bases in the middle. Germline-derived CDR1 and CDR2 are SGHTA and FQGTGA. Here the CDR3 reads CASSFKGANTGELFF. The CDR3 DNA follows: TGTGCCAGCAGCTTCAAAGGGGCGAACACCGGGGAGCTGTTTTTT.

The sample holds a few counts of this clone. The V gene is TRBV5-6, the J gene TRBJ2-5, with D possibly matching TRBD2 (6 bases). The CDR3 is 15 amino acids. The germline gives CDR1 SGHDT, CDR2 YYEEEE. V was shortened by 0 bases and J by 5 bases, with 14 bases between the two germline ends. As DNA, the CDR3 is TGTGCCAGCAGCTTGGGACTAGTGGGTCGGGAGACCCAGTACTTC. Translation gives CASSLGLVGRETQYF. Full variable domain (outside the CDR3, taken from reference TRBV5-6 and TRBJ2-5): DAGVTQSPTHLIKTRGQQVTLRCSPKSGHDTVSWYQQALGQGPQFIFQYYEEEERQRGNFPDRFSGHQFPNYSSELNVNALLLGDSALYLCASSLGLVGRETQYFGPGTRLLVL.

The CDR3 DNA sequence: TGCAGCGTTGAAAAGACACTCAACACCGGGGAGCTGTTTTTT. Protein: CSVEKTLNTGELFF. The gene calls are TRBV29-1 and TRBJ2-2, with no clear D. Germline V CDR1 and CDR2: SQVTM, ANQGSEA. Trimming took off 2 bases at V and 2 bases at J, with 9 bases between the two ends. CDR3 length: 14 residues.

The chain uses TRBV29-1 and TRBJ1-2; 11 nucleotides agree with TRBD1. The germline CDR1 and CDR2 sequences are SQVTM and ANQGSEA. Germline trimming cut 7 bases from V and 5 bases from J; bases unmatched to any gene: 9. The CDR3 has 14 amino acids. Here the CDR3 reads CSAGGRDRGYGYTF. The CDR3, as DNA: TGCAGCGCTGGGGGCCGGGACAGGGGGTATGGCTACACCTTC.

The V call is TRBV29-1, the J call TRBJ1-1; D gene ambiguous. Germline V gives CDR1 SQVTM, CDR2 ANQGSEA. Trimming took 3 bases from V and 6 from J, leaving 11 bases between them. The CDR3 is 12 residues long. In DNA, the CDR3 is TGCAGCGTTGATCACCGAGGCCCTGAAGCTTTCTTT. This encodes CSVDHRGPEAFF.

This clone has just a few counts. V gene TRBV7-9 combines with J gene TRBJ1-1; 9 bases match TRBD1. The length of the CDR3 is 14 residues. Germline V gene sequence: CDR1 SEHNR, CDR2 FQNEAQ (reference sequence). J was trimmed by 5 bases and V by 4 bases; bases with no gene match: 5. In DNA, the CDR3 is TGTGCCAGCAGCTCGGACAGGGGATGGACTGAAGCTTTCTTT. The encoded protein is CASSSDRGWTEAFF. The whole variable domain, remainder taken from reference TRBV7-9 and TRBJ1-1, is DTGVSQNPRHKITKRGQNVTFRCDPISEHNRLYWYRQTLGQGPEFLTYFQNEAQLEKSRLLSDRFSAERPKGSFSTLEIQRTEQGDSAMYLCASSSDRGWTEAFFGQGTRLTVV.

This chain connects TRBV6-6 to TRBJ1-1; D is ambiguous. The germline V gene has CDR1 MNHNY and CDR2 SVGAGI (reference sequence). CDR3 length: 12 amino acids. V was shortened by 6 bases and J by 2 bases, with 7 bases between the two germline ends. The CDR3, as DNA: TGTGCCAGCAGCCCCATCAACACTGAAGCTTTCTTT. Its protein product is CASSPINTEAFF.

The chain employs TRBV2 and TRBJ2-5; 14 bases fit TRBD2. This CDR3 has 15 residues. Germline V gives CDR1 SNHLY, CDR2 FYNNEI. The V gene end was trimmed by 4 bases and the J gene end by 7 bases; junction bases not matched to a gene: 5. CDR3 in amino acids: CASSGLAGGLRTQYF. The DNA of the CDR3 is TGTGCCAGCAGTGGACTAGCGGGGGGGCTTAGGACCCAGTACTTC.

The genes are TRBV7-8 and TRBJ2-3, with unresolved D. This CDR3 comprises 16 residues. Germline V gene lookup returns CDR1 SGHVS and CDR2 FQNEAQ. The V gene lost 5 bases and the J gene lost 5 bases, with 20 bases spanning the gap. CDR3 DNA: TGTGCCAGCAGCGGGCCCCGTCGATTTAGTCAAGATACGCAGTATTTT. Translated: CASSGPRRFSQDTQYF.

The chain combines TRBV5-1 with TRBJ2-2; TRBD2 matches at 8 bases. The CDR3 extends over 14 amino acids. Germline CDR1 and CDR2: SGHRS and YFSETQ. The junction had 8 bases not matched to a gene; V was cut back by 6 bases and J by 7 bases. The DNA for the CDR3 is TGCGCCAGCATGGGCAGCGGGAGTTTCGGGGAGCTGTTTTTT. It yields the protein CASMGSGSFGELFF.

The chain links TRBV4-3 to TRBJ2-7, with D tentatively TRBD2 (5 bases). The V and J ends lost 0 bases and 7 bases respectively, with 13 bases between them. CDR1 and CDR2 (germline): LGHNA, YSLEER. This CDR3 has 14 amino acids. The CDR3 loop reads CASSQDRGPTEQYF. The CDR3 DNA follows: TGCGCCAGCAGCCAAGATCGCGGGCCTACGGAGCAGTACTTC.

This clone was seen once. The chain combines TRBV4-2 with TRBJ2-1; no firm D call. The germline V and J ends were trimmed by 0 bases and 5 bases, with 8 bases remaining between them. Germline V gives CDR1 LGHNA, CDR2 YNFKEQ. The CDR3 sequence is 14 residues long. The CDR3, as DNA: TGTGCCAGCAGCCAAGACGGTATTCACAATGAGCAGTTCTTC. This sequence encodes CASSQDGIHNEQFF.

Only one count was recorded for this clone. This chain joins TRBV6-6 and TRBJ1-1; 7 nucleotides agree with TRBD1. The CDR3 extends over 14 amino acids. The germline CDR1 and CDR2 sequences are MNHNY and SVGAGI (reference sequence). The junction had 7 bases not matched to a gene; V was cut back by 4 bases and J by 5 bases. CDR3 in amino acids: CASSLQGVGTEAFF. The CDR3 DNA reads TGTGCCAGCAGTTTGCAGGGGGTCGGAACTGAAGCTTTCTTT.

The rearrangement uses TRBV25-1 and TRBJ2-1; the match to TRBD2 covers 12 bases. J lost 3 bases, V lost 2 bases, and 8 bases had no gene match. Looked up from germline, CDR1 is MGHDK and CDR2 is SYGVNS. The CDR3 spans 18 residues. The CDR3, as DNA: TGTGCCAGCAGTGAACAAATACTAGCGGGGGGACTCTACAATGAGCAGTTCTTC. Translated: CASSEQILAGGLYNEQFF.

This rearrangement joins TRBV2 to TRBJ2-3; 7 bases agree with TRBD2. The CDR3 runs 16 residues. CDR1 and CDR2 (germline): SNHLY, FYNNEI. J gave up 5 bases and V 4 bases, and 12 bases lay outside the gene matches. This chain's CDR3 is CASSAGGAGVIDTQYF. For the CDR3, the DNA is TGTGCCAGCAGTGCGGGGGGTGCGGGAGTGATAGATACGCAGTATTTT. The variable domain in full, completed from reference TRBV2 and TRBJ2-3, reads EPEVTQTPSHQVTQMGQEVILRCVPISNHLYFYWYRQILGQKVEFLVSFYNNEISEKSEIFDDQFSVERPDGSNFTLKIRSTKLEDSAMYFCASSAGGAGVIDTQYFGPGTRLTVL.

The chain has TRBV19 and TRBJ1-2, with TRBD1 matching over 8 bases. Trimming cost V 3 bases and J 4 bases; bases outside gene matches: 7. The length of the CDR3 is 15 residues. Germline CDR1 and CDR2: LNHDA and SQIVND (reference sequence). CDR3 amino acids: CASSMVDRVPYGYTF. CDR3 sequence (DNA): TGTGCCAGTAGTATGGTGGACAGGGTACCCTATGGCTACACCTTC.

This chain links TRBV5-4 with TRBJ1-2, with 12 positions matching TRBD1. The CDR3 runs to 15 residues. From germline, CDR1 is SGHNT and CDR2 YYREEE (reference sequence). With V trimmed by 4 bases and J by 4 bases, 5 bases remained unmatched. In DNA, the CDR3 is TGTGCCAGCAGCGGGGGACAGGGGGCGGCCTATGGCTACACCTTC. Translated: CASSGGQGAAYGYTF.

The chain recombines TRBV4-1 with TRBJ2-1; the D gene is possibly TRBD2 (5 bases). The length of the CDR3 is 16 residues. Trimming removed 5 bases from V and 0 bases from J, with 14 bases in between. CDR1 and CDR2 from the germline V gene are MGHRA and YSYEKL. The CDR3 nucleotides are TGCGCCAGCAGCTCCAAGGACTTTCCCTCCTACAATGAGCAGTTCTTC. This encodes CASSSKDFPSYNEQFF.

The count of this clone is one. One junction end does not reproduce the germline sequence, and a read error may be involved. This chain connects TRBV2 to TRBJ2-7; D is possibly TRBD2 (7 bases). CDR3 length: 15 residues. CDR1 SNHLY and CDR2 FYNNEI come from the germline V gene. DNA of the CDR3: TGTGCCAGCAGGGAAGTCGGGGGGCGCATCGACGAGCAGTACTTC. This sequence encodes CASREVGGRIDEQYF.

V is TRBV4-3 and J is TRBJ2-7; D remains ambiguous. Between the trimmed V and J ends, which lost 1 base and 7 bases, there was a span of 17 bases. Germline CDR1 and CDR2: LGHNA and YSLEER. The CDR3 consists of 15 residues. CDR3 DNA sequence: TGCGCCAGCAGCCAAGCCGCCGGCCCTACTATGGAGCAGTACTTC. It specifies CASSQAAGPTMEQYF.

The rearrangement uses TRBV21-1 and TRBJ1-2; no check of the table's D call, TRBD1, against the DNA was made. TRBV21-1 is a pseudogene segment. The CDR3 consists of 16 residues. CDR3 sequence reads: CASTNVGRGDSYGYTF. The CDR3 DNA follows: TGTGCCAGCACCAATGTGGGCAGGGGGGACAGCTATGGCTACACCTTC.

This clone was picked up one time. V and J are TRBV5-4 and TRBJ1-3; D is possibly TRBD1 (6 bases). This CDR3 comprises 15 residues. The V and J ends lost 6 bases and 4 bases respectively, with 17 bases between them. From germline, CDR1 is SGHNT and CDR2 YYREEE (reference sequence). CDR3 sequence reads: CASNPQGLLGNTIYF. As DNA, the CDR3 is TGTGCCAGCAACCCACAGGGTCTGTTAGGAAACACCATATATTTT.